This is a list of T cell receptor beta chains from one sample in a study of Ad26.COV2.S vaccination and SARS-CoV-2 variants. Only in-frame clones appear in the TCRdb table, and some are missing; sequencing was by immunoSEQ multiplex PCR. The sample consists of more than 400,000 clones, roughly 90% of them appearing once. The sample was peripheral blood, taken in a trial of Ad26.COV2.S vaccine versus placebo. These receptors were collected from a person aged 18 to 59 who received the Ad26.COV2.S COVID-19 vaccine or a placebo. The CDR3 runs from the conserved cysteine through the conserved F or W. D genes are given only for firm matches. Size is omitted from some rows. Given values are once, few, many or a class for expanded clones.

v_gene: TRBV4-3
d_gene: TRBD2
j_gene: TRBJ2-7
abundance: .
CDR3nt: TGCGCCAGCAGCCCTACTAGCGGGGGAAGCGAGCAGTACTTC
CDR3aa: CASSPTSGGSEQYF

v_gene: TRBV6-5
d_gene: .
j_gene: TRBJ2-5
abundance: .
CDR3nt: TGTGCCAGCAGCTCCCAAGTGGAGACCCAGTACTTC
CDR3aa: CASSSQVETQYF

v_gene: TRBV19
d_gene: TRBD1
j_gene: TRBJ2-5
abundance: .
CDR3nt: TGTGCCAGTAGTCCCACCGGGACAGGGGCGGAGACCCAGTACTTC
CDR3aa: CASSPTGTGAETQYF

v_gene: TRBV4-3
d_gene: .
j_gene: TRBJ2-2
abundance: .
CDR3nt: TGCGCCAGCAGCCAAGATCCTGGCGGGGAGCTGTTTTTT
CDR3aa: CASSQDPGGELFF

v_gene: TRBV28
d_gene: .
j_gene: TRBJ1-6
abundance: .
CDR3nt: TGTGCCAGCAGTTTCGGGGGGTATAATTCACCCCTCCACTTT
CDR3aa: CASSFGGYNSPLHF

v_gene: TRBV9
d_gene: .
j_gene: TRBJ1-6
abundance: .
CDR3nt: TGTGCCAGCAGCGTAGGCTATAAGGATAATTCACCCCTCCACTTT
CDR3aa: CASSVGYKDNSPLHF

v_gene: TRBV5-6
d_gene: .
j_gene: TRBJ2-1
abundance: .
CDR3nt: TGTGCCAGCAGCTTGGGTTGGGGGAAGCAGTTCTTC
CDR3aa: CASSLGWGKQFF

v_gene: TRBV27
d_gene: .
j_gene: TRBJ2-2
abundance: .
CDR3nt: TGTGCCAGCAGTTTTGTAGAAACCGGGGAGCTGTTTTTT
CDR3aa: CASSFVETGELFF

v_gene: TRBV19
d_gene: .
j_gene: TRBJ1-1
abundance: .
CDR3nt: TGTGCCAGGCGGGGTGGGAACACTGAAGCTTTCTTT
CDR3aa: CARRGGNTEAFF

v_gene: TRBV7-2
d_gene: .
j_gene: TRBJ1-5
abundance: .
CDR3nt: TGTGCCAGCAGCTTAGTAGAAGGATATCAGCCCCAGCATTTT
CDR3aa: CASSLVEGYQPQHF

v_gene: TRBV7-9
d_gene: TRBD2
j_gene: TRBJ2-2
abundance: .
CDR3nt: TGTGCCAGCAGCCCCGGCCCCGGGACTAGCGCCACCGGGGAGCTGTTTTTT
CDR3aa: CASSPGPGTSATGELFF

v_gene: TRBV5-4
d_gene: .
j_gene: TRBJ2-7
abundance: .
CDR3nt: TGTGCCAGCAGCTTGGGAGGGGGGTTGAGGTACGAGCAGTACTTC
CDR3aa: CASSLGGGLRYEQYF

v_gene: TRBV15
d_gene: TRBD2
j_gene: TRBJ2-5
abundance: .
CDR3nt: TGTGCCACCAGCAGAACCGGGACTAGCGGGGTGGAGACCCAGTACTTC
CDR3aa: CATSRTGTSGVETQYF

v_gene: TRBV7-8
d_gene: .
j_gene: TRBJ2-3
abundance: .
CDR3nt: TGTGCCAGCAGCTTCACAGGGCCCCGCACAGATACGCAGTATTTT
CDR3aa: CASSFTGPRTDTQYF

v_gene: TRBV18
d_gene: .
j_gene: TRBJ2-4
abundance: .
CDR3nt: TGTGCCAGCTCACCACCCGACGTGCCAAACATTCAGTACTTC
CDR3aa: CASSPPDVPNIQYF

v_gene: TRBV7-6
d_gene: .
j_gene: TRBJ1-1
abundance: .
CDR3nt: TGTGCCAGCAGCCCCAGGGCCTTCACTGAAGCTTTCTTT
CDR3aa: CASSPRAFTEAFF

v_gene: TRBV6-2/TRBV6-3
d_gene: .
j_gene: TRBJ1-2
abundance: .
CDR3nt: TGTGCCAGCAGCCTTCTGGGGGACGGCTACACCTTC
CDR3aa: CASSLLGDGYTF

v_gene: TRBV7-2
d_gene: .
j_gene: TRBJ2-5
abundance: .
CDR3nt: TGTGCCAGCAGCTTAGCGCGGGGCCCGGCGGAGACCCAGTACTTC
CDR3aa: CASSLARGPAETQYF

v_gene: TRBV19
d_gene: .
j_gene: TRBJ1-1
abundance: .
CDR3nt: TGTGCCAGTAGTATGTCGGGGTCAGTCGGAGCTTTCTTT
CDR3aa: CASSMSGSVGAFF

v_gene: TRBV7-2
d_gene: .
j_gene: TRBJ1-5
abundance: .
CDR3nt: TGTGCCAGCAGCTTAGTCCCGGGTCAGCCCCAGCATTTT
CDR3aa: CASSLVPGQPQHF

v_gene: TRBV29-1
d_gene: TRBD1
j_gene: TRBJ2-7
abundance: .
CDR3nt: TGCAGCGTGGGACAGGTTCCCCCCTATGAGCGCGGCGAGCAGTACTTC
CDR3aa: CSVGQVPPYERGEQYF

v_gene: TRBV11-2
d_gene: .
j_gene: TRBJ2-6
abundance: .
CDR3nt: TGTGCCAGCAGCACTGGGGCCAACGTCCTGACTTTC
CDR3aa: CASSTGANVLTF

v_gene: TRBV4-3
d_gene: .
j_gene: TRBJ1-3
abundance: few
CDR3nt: TGCGCCAGCAGCCATGGGGCCATTGGATCCCGAAACACCATATATTTT
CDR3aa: CASSHGAIGSRNTIYF

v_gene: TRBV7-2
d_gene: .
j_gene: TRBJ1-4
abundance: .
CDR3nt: TGTGCCAGCAGCTCGAGGGGCGGAACTAATGAAAAACTGTTTTTT
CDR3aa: CASSSRGGTNEKLFF